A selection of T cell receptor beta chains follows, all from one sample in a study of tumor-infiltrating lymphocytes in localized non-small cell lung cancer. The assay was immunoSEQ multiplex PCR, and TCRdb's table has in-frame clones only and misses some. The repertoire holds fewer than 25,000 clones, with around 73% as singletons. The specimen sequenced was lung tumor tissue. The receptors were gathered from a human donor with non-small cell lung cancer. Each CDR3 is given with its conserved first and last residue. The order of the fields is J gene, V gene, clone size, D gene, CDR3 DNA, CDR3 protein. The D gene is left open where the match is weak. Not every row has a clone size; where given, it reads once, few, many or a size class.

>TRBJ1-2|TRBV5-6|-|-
TGTGCCAGCAGCACCGCGGCAGGGGATGGCTACACCTTC
CASSTAAGDGYTF
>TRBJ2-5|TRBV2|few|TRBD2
TGTGCCAGCAGTCTCCGATCGGCTAGCGGGGGGGCCGGGGAGACCCAGTACTTC
CASSLRSASGGAGETQYF
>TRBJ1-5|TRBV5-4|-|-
TGTGCCAGCAGCCCAACCCCGACATCTAGCAATCAGCCCCAGCATTTT
CASSPTPTSSNQPQHF
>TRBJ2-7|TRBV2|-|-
TGTGCCAGCAGTGAGGACCCAAACGAGCAGTACTTC
CASSEDPNEQYF
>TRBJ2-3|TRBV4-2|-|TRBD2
TGTGCCAGCAGCCAAGATGGGAGGGCTAGCGGGGGGACGTTGCGTGTAGATACGCAGTATTTT
CASSQDGRASGGTLRVDTQYF
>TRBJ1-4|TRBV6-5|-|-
TGTGCCAGCAGAAGCTACAGGACCACTAATGAAAAACTGTTTTTT
CASRSYRTTNEKLFF
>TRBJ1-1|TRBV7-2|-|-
TGTGCCAGCAGCTTAGATCCCTCAGGCACTGAAGCTTTCTTT
CASSLDPSGTEAFF
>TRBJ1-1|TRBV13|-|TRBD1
TGTGCCAGCAGCTCGACAGGGCACACTGAAGCTTTCTTT
CASSSTGHTEAFF
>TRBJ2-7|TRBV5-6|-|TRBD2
TGTGCCAGCAGCGAAGGGACTAGCGGGGCGGTAGTCGAGCAGTACTTC
CASSEGTSGAVVEQYF
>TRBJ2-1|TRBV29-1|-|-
TGCAGCGTTGGGGGGACTTACAATGAGCAGTTCTTC
CSVGGTYNEQFF
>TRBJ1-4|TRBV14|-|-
TGTGCCAGCAGCCAATACCCCGGGAAAAAACTGTTTTTT
CASSQYPGKKLFF
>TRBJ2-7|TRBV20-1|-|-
TGCAGTGCTTCCCCAGGGGACGAGCAGTACTTC
CSASPGDEQYF
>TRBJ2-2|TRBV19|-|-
TGTGCCAGTAGTATGGGGACGGCAGGCACCGGGGAGCTGTTTTTT
CASSMGTAGTGELFF
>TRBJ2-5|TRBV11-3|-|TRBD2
TGTGCCAGCAGAGTCGCGGGGGAAGAGACCCAGTACTTC
CASRVAGEETQYF
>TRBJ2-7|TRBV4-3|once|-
TGCGCCAGCAGCCAAGAGGTCGCCAGGTCCGCCTCGACCTCTTACGAGCAGTACTTC
CASSQEVARSASTSYEQYF
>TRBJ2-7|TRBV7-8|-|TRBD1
TGTGCCAGCAGCTCCGGGACAGGGTCTAGTGAGCAGTACTTC
CASSSGTGSSEQYF
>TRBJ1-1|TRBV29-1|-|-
TGCAGCGTTGTCCCGGGGCAGGTGGCTTTCTTT
CSVVPGQVAFF
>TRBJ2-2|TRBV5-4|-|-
TGTGCCAGCAGTCGTCAGGTTAACACCGGGGAGCTGTTTTTT
CASSRQVNTGELFF
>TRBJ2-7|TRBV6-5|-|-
TGTGCCAGCAGTTGGCAAAATAGCCCAGGTGTCGAGCAGTACTTC
CASSWQNSPGVEQYF
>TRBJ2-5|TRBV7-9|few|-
TGTGCCAGCAGTTCGACCCAACAGACCCAGTACTTC
CASSSTQQTQYF
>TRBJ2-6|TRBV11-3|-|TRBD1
TGTGCCAGCAGAGAAGGACAGGGGAGGCTCTCTGGGGCCAACGTCCTGACTTTC
CASREGQGRLSGANVLTF
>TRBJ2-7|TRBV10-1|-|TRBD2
TGCGCCAGCAGTGAGTCCAACAGCGGGGATTTGGAGCAGTACTTC
CASSESNSGDLEQYF
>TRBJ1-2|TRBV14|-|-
TGTGCCAGCAGCCCTAGGACGTTCTATGGCTACACCTTC
CASSPRTFYGYTF
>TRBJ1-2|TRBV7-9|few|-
TGTGCCAGCAGCTTAGCGCGTACGGGAGGCTACACCTTC
CASSLARTGGYTF
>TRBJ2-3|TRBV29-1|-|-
TGCAGCGTTGAGGGCCAGACCACAGATACGCAGTATTTT
CSVEGQTTDTQYF
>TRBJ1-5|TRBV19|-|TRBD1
TGTGCCAGTAGTTTACAGGGGGCCGGCAATCAGCCCCAGCATTTT
CASSLQGAGNQPQHF
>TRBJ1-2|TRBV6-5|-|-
TGTGCCAGCAGCCCGGGACCCACCGGGGGCTACACCTTC
CASSPGPTGGYTF
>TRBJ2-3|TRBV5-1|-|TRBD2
TGCGCCAGCAGCCAACGGGTAGCGGGGGAGGGAGATACGCAGTATTTT
CASSQRVAGEGDTQYF
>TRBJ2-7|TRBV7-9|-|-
TGTGCCAGCAGCTTAGGAGGGCCTAGGTCCTACGAGCAGTACTTC
CASSLGGPRSYEQYF
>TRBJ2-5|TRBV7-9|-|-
TGTGCCAGCAGCTTAGACCGGGGCGGTGGAGAGACCCAGTACTTC
CASSLDRGGGETQYF
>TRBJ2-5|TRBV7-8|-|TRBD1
TGTGCCAGCAGCTTAGCGCTGCTAGGCAGGGACAGAGAAGAGACCCAGTACTTC
CASSLALLGRDREETQYF
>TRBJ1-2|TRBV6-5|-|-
TGTGCCAGCAGTTACGTGCCGAGAGGCCGCGGCTACACCTTC
CASSYVPRGRGYTF
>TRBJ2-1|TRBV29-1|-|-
TGCAGCGTTTCGGGCGTCAGAGGTGGGCCTCGCGGGAACAAAAATGAGCAGTTCTTC
CSVSGVRGGPRGNKNEQFF
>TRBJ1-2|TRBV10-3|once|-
TGTGCCATCAGTGATGCCGTCTATGGCTACACCTTC
CAISDAVYGYTF
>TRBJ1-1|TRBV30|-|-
TGTGCCTGGAGTGATGGGGGCGCGACTGAAGCTTTCTTT
CAWSDGGATEAFF
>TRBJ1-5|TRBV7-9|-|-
TGTGCCAGCAGCTTAGAAAGCAATCAGCCCCAGCATTTT
CASSLESNQPQHF
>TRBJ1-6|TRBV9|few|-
TGTGCCAGCAGCGGCCCGGGACTCCCTAATTCACCCCTCCACTTT
CASSGPGLPNSPLHF
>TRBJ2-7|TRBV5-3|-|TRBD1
TGTGCCAGAAGCCCCACGGGACAGCTTTACGAGCAGTACTTC
CARSPTGQLYEQYF
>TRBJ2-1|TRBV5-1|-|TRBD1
TGCGCCAGCAGCCCTAGAGACTCGACAGGGGAGAATGAGCAGTTCTTC
CASSPRDSTGENEQFF
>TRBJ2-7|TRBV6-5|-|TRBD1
TGTGCCAGCAGTTCCCCCGGTACAGGGGGCGACGAGCAGTACTTC
CASSSPGTGGDEQYF
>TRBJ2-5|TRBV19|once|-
TGTGCCAGTGGGACGTGGAGTTCGGGAGAGACCCAGTACTTC
CASGTWSSGETQYF
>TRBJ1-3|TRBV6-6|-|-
TGTGCCAGCAGTACCTTCGGGACTCTTGGAAACACCATATATTTT
CASSTFGTLGNTIYF
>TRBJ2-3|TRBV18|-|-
TGTGCCAGCTCACTTAACAGGGGCACAGATACGCAGTATTTT
CASSLNRGTDTQYF
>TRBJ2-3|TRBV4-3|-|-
TGCGCCAGCAGCCACCAGTCTCAAGATACGCAGTATTTT
CASSHQSQDTQYF
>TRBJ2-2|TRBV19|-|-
TGTGCCAGTAGTATATATCCAGAGAACACCGGGGAGCTGTTTTTT
CASSIYPENTGELFF
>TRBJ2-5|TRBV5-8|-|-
TGTGCCAGCAGCCGCGGGCAGGGATTGTACCAAGAGACCCAGTACTTC
CASSRGQGLYQETQYF
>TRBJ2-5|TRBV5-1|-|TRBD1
TGCGCCAGCAGCCAAACAACAGGGGGCAAGACCCAGTACTTC
CASSQTTGGKTQYF
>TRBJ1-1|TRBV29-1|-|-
TGCAGCCCTGGGCCAAGGAACACTGAAGCTTTCTTT
CSPGPRNTEAFF